This TCR beta chain was observed in a study of blood T cell repertoires in COVID-19. This clone was found once. TCRdb's table, derived via immunoSEQ multiplex PCR, lists solely in-frame clones and lacks some. The sample has about 120,000 clones, approximately 80% seen once. V shed 3 bases, J shed 11 bases, and the junction held 11 bases outside the gene matches. CDR1 and CDR2 (germline): LGHNA, YNFKEQ. This CDR3 has 15 amino acids. The sequencing input was peripheral blood. The rearrangement joins TRBV4-2 to TRBJ2-1; 9 bases match TRBD2. The receptor was derived from a man in his 70s with acute or convalescent COVID-19. CDR3 region: CASSHPEREAHQQFF. In nucleotides, the CDR3 is TGTGCCAGCAGCCACCCCGAGCGGGAGGCTCATCAGCAGTTCTTC.